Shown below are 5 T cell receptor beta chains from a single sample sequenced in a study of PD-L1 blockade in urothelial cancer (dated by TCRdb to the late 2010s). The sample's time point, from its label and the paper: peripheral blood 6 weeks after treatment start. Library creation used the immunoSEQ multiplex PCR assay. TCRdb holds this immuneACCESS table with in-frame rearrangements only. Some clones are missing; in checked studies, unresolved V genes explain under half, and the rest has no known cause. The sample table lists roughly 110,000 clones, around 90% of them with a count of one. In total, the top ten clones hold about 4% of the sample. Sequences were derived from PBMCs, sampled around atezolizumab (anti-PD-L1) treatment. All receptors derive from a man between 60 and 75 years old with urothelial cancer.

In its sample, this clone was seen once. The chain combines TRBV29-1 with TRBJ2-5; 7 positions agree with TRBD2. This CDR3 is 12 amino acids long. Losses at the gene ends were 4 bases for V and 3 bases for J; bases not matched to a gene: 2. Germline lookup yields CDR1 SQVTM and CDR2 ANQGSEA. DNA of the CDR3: TGCAGCGTTGGGGGGGGTGAAGAGACCCAGTACTTC. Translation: CSVGGGEETQYF.

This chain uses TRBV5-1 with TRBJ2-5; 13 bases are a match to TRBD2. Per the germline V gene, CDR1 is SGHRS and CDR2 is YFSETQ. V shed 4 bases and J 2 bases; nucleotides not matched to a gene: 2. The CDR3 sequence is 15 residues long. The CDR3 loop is CASSTSGRAQETQYF. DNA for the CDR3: TGCGCCAGCAGCACTAGCGGGAGGGCTCAAGAGACCCAGTACTTC.

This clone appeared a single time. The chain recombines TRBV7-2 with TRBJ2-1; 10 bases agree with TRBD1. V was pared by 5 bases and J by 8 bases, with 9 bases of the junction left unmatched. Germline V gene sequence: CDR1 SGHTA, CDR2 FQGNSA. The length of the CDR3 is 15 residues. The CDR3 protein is CASSVGQGHLYEQFF. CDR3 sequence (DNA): TGTGCCAGCAGCGTGGGACAGGGGCATCTCTATGAGCAGTTCTTC.

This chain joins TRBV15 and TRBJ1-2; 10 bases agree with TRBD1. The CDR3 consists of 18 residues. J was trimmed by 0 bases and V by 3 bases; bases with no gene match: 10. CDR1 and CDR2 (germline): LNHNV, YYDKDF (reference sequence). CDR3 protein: CATSSDRGPYKANYGYTF. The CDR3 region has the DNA TGTGCCACCAGCAGCGACAGGGGGCCTTATAAAGCTAACTATGGCTACACCTTC.

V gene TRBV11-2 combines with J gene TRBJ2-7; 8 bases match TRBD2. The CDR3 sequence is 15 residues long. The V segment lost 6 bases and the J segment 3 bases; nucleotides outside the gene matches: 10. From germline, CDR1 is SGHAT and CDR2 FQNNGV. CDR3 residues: CASRPLSGTSYEQYF. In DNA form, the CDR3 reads TGTGCCAGCAGACCCCTTTCCGGGACTAGCTACGAGCAGTACTTC.